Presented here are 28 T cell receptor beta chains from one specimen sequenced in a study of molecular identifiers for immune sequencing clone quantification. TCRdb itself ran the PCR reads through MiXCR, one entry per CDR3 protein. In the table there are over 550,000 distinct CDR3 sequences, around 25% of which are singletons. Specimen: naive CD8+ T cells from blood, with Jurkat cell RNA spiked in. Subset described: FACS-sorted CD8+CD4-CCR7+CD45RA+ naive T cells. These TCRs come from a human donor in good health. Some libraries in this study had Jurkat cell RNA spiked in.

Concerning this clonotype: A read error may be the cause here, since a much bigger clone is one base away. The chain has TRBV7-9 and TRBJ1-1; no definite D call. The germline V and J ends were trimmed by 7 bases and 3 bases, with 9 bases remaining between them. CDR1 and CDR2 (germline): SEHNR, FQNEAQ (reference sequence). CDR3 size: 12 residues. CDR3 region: CASNSDYTEAFF. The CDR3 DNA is TGTGCCAGCAACTCCGATTACACTGAAGCTTTCTTT.

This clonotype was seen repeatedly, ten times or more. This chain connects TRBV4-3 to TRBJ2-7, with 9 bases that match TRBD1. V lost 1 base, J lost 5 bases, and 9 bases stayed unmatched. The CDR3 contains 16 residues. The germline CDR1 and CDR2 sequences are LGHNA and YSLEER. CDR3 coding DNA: TGCGCCAGCAGCCAAGCCTACCGGGACAGGGTCCACGAGCAGTACTTC. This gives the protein CASSQAYRDRVHEQYF.

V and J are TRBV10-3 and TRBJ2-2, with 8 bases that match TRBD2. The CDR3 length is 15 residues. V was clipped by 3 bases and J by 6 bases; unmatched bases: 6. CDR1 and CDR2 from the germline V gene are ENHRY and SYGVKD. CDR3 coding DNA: TGTGCCATCAGTGATTGGGGCGGGAGGTCCGGGGAGCTGTTTTTT. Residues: CAISDWGGRSGELFF.

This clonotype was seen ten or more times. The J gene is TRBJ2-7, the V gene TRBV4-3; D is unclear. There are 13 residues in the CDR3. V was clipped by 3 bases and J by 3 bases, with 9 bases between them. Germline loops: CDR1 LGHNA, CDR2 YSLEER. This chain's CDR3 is CASSQAPGYEQYF. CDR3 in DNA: TGCGCCAGCAGCCAGGCCCCCGGCTACGAGCAGTACTTC.

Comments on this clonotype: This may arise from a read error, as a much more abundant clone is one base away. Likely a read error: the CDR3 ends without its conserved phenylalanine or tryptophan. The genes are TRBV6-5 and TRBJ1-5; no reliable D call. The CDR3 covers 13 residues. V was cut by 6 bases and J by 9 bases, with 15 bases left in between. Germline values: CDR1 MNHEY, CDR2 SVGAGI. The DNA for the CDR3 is TGTGCCAGCAGCCAAGGACCTTATCGGCCCCAGCATGTT. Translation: CASSQGPYRPQHV.

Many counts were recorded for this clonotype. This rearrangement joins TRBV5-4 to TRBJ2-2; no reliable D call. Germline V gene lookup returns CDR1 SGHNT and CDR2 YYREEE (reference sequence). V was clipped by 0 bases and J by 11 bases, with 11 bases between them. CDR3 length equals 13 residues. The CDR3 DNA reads TGTGCCAGCAGCTTGGGGCCCGCTGAAGAGCTGTTTTTT. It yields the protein CASSLGPAEELFF.

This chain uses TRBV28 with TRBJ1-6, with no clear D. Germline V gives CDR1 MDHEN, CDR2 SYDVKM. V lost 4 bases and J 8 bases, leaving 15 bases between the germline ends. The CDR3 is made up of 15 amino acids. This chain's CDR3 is CASSSRQTKYSPLHF. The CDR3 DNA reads TGTGCCAGCAGTTCACGGCAGACCAAGTATTCACCCCTCCACTTT.

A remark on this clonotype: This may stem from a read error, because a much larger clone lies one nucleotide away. This chain's CDR3 is CSAASLGLADYEPYF. The CDR3 DNA is TGCAGTGCTGCATCCCTCGGTCTAGCGGACTACGAGCCGTACTTC. The chain links TRBV20-1 to TRBJ2-7, with TRBD2 matching 7 bases. Germline V lookup: CDR1 DFQATT, CDR2 SNEGSKA (reference sequence). CDR3 size: 15 residues.

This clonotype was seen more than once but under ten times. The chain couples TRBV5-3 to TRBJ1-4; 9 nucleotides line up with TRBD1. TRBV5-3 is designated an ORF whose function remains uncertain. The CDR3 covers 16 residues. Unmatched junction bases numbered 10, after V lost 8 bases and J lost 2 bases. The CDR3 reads CASSRDRDWTNEKLFF. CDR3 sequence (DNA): TGTGCCAGCAGCCGGGACAGGGATTGGACTAATGAAAAACTGTTTTTT.

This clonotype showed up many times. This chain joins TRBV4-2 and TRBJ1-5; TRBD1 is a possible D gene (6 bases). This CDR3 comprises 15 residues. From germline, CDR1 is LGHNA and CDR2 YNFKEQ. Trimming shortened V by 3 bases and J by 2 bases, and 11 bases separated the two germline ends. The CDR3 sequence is CASSQTGLGNQPQHF. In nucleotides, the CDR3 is TGTGCCAGCAGCCAGACAGGTCTGGGCAATCAGCCCCAGCATTTT.

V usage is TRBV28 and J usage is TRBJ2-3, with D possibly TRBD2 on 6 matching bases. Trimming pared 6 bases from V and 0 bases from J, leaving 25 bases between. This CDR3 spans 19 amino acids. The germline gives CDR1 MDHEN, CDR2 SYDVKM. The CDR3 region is CASSSPYAGITTSTDTQYF. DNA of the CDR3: TGTGCCAGCAGCAGCCCCTATGCGGGAATAACAACTAGCACAGATACGCAGTATTTT.

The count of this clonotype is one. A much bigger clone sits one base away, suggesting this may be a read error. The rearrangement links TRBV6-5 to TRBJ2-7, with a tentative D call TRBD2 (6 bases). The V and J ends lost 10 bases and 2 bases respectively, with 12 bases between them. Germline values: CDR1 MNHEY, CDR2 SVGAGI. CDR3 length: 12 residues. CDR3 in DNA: TGTGCCAACATTGGAGGGACCTACGAGCAGTACTTC. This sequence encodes CANIGGTYEQYF.

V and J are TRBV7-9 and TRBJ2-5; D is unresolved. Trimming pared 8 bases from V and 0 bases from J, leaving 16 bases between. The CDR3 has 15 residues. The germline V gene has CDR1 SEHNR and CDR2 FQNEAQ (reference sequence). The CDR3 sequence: CASGPQVGNQETQYF. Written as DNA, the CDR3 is TGTGCCAGCGGCCCCCAGGTGGGGAACCAAGAGACCCAGTACTTC.

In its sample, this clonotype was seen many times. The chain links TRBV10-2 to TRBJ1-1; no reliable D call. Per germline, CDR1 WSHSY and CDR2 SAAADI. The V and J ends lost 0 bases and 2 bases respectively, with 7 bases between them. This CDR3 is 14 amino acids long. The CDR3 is CASSESRANTEAFF. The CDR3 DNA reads TGCGCCAGCAGTGAGTCTAGGGCAAACACTGAAGCTTTCTTT.

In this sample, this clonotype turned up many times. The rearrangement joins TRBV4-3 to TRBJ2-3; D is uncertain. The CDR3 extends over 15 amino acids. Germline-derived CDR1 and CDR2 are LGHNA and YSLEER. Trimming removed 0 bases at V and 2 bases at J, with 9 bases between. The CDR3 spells CASSQDKLSTDTQYF. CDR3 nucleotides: TGCGCCAGCAGCCAAGATAAACTTTCCACAGATACGCAGTATTTT.

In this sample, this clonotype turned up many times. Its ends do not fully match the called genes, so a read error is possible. The CDR3 DNA sequence: TGTGCTAGCAGCTTACCCTCCCTAGGAACAGATACGCAGTATTTT. Translation: CASSLPSLGTDTQYF. This chain uses TRBV7-7 with TRBJ2-3; D is uncertain. Germline V gives CDR1 SSHAT, CDR2 FNYEAQ (reference sequence). This CDR3 region has 15 residues.

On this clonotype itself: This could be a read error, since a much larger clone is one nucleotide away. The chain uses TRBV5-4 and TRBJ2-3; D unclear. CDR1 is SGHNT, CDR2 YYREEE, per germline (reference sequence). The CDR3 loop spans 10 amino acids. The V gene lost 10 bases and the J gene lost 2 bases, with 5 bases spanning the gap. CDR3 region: CAVTTDTQYF. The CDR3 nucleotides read TGTGCCGTAACCACAGATACGCAGTATTTT.

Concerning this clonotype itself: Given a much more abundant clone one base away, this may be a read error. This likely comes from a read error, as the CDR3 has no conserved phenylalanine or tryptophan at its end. The CDR3 DNA reads TGTGCCAGCAGCCAAGGGTATTCTGGAAACACCATATATGTT. Its protein is CASSQGYSGNTIYV. The rearrangement joins TRBV3-1 to TRBJ1-3; D is undetermined. Germline V gene data show CDR1 as LGHDT and CDR2 as YNNKEL (reference sequence). The CDR3 totals 14 residues. Trimming removed 1 base at V and 1 base at J, with 5 bases between.

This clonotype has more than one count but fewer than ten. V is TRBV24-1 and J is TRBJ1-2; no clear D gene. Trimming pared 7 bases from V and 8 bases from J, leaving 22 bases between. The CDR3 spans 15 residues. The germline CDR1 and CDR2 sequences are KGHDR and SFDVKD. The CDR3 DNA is TGTGCCACCAGACTTGTCCAAGGCCCCGATTGGGGCTACACCTTC. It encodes CATRLVQGPDWGYTF.

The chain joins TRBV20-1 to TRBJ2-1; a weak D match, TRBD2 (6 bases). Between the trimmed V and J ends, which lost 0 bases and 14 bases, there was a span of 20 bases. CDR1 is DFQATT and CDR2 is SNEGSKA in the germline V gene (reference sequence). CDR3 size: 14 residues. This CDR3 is CSARDEVAEVREFF. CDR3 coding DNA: TGCAGTGCTAGAGATGAGGTAGCGGAAGTGAGAGAGTTCTTC.

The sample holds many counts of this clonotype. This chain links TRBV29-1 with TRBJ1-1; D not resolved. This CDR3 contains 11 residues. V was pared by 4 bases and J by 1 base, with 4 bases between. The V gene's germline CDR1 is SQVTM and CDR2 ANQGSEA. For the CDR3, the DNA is TGCAGCGTTGTAGCGAACACTGAAGCTTTCTTT. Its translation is CSVVANTEAFF.

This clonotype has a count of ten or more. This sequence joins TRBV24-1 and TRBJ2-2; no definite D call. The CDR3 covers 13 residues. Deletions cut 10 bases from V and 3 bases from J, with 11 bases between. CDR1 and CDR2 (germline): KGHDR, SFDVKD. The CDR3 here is CATRTLDTGELFF. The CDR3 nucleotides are TGTGCCACGAGGACGTTGGACACCGGGGAGCTGTTTTTT.

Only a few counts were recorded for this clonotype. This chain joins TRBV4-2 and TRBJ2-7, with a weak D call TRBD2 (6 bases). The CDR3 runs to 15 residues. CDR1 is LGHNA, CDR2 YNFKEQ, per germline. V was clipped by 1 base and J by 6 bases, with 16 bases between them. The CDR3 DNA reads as TGTGCCAGCAGCCAAGTACCAGGAGGGGCTAGCGAGCAGTACTTC. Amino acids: CASSQVPGGASEQYF.

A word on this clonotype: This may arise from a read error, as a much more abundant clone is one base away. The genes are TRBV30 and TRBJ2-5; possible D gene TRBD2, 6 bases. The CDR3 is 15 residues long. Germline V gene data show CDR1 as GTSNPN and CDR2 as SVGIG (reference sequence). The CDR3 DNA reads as TGTGGCTGGTCCTTCCTAGCGATTTACCAAGAGACCCAGTACTTC. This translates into CGWSFLAIYQETQYF.

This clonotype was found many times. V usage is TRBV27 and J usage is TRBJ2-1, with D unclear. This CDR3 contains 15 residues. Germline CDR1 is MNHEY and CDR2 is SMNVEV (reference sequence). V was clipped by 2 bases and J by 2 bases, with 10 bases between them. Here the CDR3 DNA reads TGTGCCAGCAGTTTACTCGGTCAAGCCTACAATGAGCAGTTCTTC. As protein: CASSLLGQAYNEQFF.

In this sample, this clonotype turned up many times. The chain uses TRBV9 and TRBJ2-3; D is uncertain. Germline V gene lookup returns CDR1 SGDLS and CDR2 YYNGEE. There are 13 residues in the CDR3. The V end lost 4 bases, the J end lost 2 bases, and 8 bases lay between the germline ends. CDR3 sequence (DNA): TGTGCCAGCAGCTTTGGGAACACAGATACGCAGTATTTT. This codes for CASSFGNTDTQYF.

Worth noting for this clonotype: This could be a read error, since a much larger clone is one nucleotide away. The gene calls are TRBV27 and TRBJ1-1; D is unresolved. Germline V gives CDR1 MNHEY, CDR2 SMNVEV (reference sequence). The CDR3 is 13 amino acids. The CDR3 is CASSISVVTEAFF. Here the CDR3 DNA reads TGTGCCAGCAGTATATCGGTAGTGACTGAAGCTTTCTTT.

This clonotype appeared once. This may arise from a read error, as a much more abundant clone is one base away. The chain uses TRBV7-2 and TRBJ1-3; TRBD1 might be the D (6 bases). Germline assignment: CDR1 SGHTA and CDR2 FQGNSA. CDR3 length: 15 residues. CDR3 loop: CASRPGQLSGDTIYF. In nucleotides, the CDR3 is TGTGCCAGCAGACCGGGACAACTCTCTGGAGACACCATATATTTT.